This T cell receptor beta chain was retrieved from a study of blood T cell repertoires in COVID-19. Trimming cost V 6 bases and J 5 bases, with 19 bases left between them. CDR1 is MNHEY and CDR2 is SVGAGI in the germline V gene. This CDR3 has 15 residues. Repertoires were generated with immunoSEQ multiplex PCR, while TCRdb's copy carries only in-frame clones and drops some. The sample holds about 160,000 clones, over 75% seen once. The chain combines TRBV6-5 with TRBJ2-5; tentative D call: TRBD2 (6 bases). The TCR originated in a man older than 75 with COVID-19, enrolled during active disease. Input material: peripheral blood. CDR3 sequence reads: CASRRDSDRVETQYF. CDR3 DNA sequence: TGTGCCAGCAGGAGGGACTCCGATCGCGTCGAGACCCAGTACTTC.